This entry is about one T cell receptor (beta chain). These data originate in a study of T cells after yellow fever vaccination. Study in general: Some fractions had low cell numbers, and these were prepared with SMART-Seq v4 Ultra Low Input.

Study-level findings and limits: Clonotypes shared by both compartments, CD4 and CD8, made up a small share. Most primary-vaccination clones recurred post-booster (more than 95% CD4, more than 85% CD8).

They built TCR cDNA with 5'RACE template switching, a step that put in a universal primer site and UMIs. A single record per CDR3 protein comes from TCRdb applying MiXCR to the 5' RACE reads. The table has 30,000 or so distinct CDR3 sequences, about 6.6% seen once; the top ten hold under 25%. This CDR3 is 16 amino acids long. The V gene's germline CDR1 is LGHNA and CDR2 YNFKEQ. The V end lost 0 bases, the J end lost 3 bases, and 14 bases lay between the germline ends. V gene TRBV4-2 combines with J gene TRBJ2-5; weak D call: TRBD1 (5 bases). Sequenced material: PBMCs, either bulk or a sorted T-cell subset (CD4+, CD8+, memory, or dextramer-sorted; not recorded which), taken on the day of the first yellow fever vaccination. The sequence came from a man younger than 30 who received the YFV17D yellow fever vaccine. The DNA of the CDR3 is TGTGCCAGCAGCCAAGATCCCCTGGGGCCGAAAGAGACCCAGTACTTC. As protein: CASSQDPLGPKETQYF.